The TCR beta chain under discussion was sequenced for a study of tumor-infiltrating lymphocytes in primary liver carcinoma. Study-level background: Ranging in age from 30 to 69 years, the patients were men and women. Study-wide results and limits: Tumors significantly exceeded blood in top-250-clone fraction (p = 0.039).

The study co-extracted DNA and RNA from roughly 20-30 mg of unsorted bulk tissue. Viable tumor cells exceeded 75% in all tumor samples. Comments on this clonotype: Its cognate antigen is unknown. Sequence at one end of the junction differs from germline and may be a read error.

Starting from about 0.5 ug of total RNA, TCR beta cDNA was produced with a primer in the constant region. TCR beta libraries came from three nested multiplex PCR rounds using slightly modified ARM-PCR. TRBV1-TRBV30 forward primers paired with a C-beta reverse primer were used in the first two PCR rounds, which ran about 11 cycles each. TCRdb processed the multiplex PCR reads anew with MiXCR; each CDR3 protein has one entry. The sample has 100,000 or so distinct CDR3 sequences, approximately 71% seen once; the top ten hold roughly 10%. CDR1 and CDR2 (germline): ENHRY, SYGVKD. This CDR3 comprises 13 residues.

The sequence came from a woman in her sixties with primary liver carcinoma and hepatitis B virus infection. Material for sequencing was liver tumor tissue from sampling region 5. Noted subset: tumor region T5, tumor centre. The V and J genes are TRBV10-3 and TRBJ1-1, with D possibly matching TRBD1 (5 bases). The CDR3 DNA reads as TGTGTCATCAGGGCACAGTGGAACACTGAAGCTTTCTTT. Its translation is CVIRAQWNTEAFF.